The next 20 T cell receptor beta chains were all read from a single sample in a study of T-cell memory formation after mild COVID-19. TCRdb itself ran the 5' RACE reads through MiXCR, one entry per CDR3 protein. This sample carries 350,000 or so distinct CDR3 sequences, 10% to 15% of them seen once, and the ten largest clones take over 20%. Sequencing input: PBMCs or a T cell subset sorted from them (not recorded which). Receptor source: a man between 18 and 35 years old who had mild COVID-19 (a few samples of this study predate the infection). Cell type and time point are not known.

The rearrangement uses TRBV12-3 or TRBV12-4 and TRBJ1-4; possible D gene TRBD1, 6 bases. Trimming removed 6 bases at V and 6 bases at J, with 11 bases between. The CDR3 runs 13 residues. The CDR3 is CASSRTEDEKLFF. The CDR3 nucleotides are TGTGCCAGCAGCAGGACAGAAGATGAAAAACTGTTTTTT.

A note on this clonotype: No conserved phenylalanine or tryptophan ends this CDR3, so it is likely a read error. V is TRBV5-6 and J is TRBJ1-4; D gene uncertain. Trimming took 3 bases from V and 5 from J, leaving 20 bases between them. Per germline, CDR1 SGHDT and CDR2 YYEEEE. The CDR3 contains 17 residues. The CDR3 loop is CASSSTLPGKRNEKLFL. DNA for the CDR3: TGTGCCAGCAGCTCTACCCTACCGGGGAAACGGAATGAAAAACTGTTTCTT.

The sample holds many counts of this clonotype. The chain joins TRBV4-3 to TRBJ2-1; TRBD2 aligns across 11 bases. CDR3 size: 16 residues. J lost 6 bases, V lost 2 bases, and 6 bases had no gene match. Per the germline V gene, CDR1 is LGHNA and CDR2 is YSLEER. The CDR3 spells CASSQSGTSGFNEQFF. In DNA form, the CDR3 reads TGCGCCAGCAGCCAATCCGGGACTAGCGGCTTCAATGAGCAGTTCTTC.

The V call is TRBV7-9, the J call TRBJ1-1, with D possibly TRBD1 on 5 matching bases. CDR1 is SEHNR and CDR2 is FQNEAQ in the germline V gene (reference sequence). V was pared by 2 bases and J by 5 bases, with 9 bases between. CDR3 length: 13 amino acids. CDR3 protein: CASSLREGTEAFF. The DNA for the CDR3 is TGTGCCAGCAGCTTAAGGGAGGGGACTGAAGCTTTCTTT.

V and J are TRBV7-4 and TRBJ2-7; 8 nucleotides align to TRBD1. The CDR3 has 12 residues. V shed 6 bases and J 6 bases; nucleotides not matched to a gene: 4. Germline CDR1 SGHVT, CDR2 SQSDAQ. CDR3 nucleotide sequence: TGTGCCAGCAGTTCAGGGGGCTTCGAGCAGTACGTC. Translated, it gives CASSSGGFEQYV.

This clonotype has more than one count but fewer than ten. V gene TRBV5-5 combines with J gene TRBJ1-2; TRBD1 matches at 11 bases. This CDR3 is 14 amino acids long. Germline V gene sequence: CDR1 SGHKS, CDR2 YYEKEE (reference sequence). Trimming took 4 bases from V and 8 from J; bases not matched to a gene: 7. CDR3 DNA: TGTGCCAGCAGCAGGACAGGGGGCAGGTGGGGCTACACCTTC. This codes for CASSRTGGRWGYTF.

This clonotype was recorded a few times. The chain links TRBV13 to TRBJ1-1; no reliable D call. The V and J ends lost 4 bases and 5 bases respectively, with 14 bases between them. The germline V gene has CDR1 PRHDT and CDR2 FYEKMQ (reference sequence). The CDR3 contains 14 residues. CDR3 protein: CASSSYGGRTEAFF. The CDR3 region has the DNA TGTGCCAGCAGCTCCTACGGAGGGAGGACTGAAGCTTTCTTT.

This clonotype was seen repeatedly, ten times or more. This rearrangement joins TRBV7-8 to TRBJ2-2; D is unresolved. This CDR3 is 14 amino acids long. Trimming cost V 4 bases and J 3 bases, with 9 bases left between them. CDR1 and CDR2 from the germline V gene are SGHVS and FQNEAQ. This chain's CDR3 is CASSSRVDTGELFF. Here the CDR3 DNA reads TGTGCCAGCAGCTCTCGGGTCGACACCGGGGAGCTGTTTTTT. Variable domain in full (rest from reference TRBV7-8 and TRBJ2-2): GAGVSQSPRYKVAKRGQDVALRCDPISGHVSLFWYQQALGQGPEFLTYFQNEAQLDKSGLPSDRFFAERPEGSVSTLKIQRTQQEDSAVYLCASSSRVDTGELFFGEGSRLTVL.

The chain is built from TRBV5-8 and TRBJ2-3; a possible D gene is TRBD2 (5 bases). Trimming took 2 bases from V and 6 from J, leaving 19 bases between them. This CDR3 contains 16 residues. The V gene's germline CDR1 is SGHTS and CDR2 YDEGEE. Here the CDR3 reads CASSFRASPSSDTQYF. The CDR3 nucleotides are TGTGCCAGCAGCTTTAGGGCTAGCCCTTCGTCCGATACGCAGTATTTT.

This clonotype was seen more than once but under ten times. The chain joins TRBV6-2 or TRBV6-3 to TRBJ2-1, with D unclear. The CDR3 runs 12 residues. Germline lookup yields CDR1 MNHEY and CDR2 SVGEGT. V was trimmed by 6 bases and J by 5 bases, leaving 8 bases between them. CDR3 DNA: TGTGCCAGCAGCCGGGTTGACAATGAGCAGTTCTTC. Protein: CASSRVDNEQFF.

This chain joins TRBV4-2 and TRBJ2-1; D is perhaps TRBD2 (7 bases). The CDR3 has 16 amino acids. Trimming pared 6 bases from V and 4 bases from J, leaving 19 bases between. Germline lookup yields CDR1 LGHNA and CDR2 YNFKEQ. The DNA for the CDR3 is TGTGCCAGCAGTACGGGCTACGAGGGGGGGTACAATGAGCAGTTCTTC. Protein sequence: CASSTGYEGGYNEQFF.

This clonotype has a handful of counts. The chain carries TRBV28 and TRBJ2-7; possible D gene TRBD1, 5 bases. The CDR3 is 13 amino acids. Germline V gene sequence: CDR1 MDHEN, CDR2 SYDVKM. With 5 bases removed from V and 3 bases from J, the gap between germline ends came to 11 bases. CDR3 DNA sequence: TGTGCCAGCAGTAAGACAGCTTACTACGAGCAGTACGTC. Translated: CASSKTAYYEQYV.

This clonotype was detected a few times. The gene calls are TRBV10-2 and TRBJ2-5, with no clear D. Trimming stripped 3 bases from V and 2 bases from J, with 7 bases between. Germline CDR1 is WSHSY and CDR2 is SAAADI. The CDR3 consists of 13 residues. The CDR3 DNA sequence: TGCGCCAGCAGTGATCACGAGCAAGAGACCCAGTACTTC. Translated, it gives CASSDHEQETQYF.

The CDR3 protein is CASSPWTGLDTEAFF. As DNA, the CDR3 is TGTGCCAGCAGTCCATGGACAGGGTTGGACACTGAAGCTTTCTTT. V is TRBV12-3 or TRBV12-4 and J is TRBJ1-1; 8 bases are a match to TRBD1. Unmatched junction bases numbered 8, after V lost 5 bases and J lost 3 bases. The CDR3 has 15 amino acids.

This clonotype was seen repeatedly, ten times or more. V gene TRBV9 combines with J gene TRBJ1-3, with 7 bases fitting TRBD1. This CDR3 is 14 amino acids long. In germline, CDR1 is SGDLS, CDR2 YYNGEE. Losses at the gene ends were 4 bases for V and 4 bases for J; bases not matched to a gene: 5. CDR3 nucleotides: TGTGCCAGCAGCCCCCAGGGGGGGGGAAACACCATATATTTT. It is translated as CASSPQGGGNTIYF.

In this sample, this clonotype turned up a few times. The gene calls are TRBV18 and TRBJ2-1; 15 nucleotides line up with TRBD2. The germline V gene has CDR1 KGHSH and CDR2 LQKENI. The CDR3 is 17 amino acids. Trimming at V came to 1 base and at J to 8 bases, leaving 6 bases not matched to a gene. The CDR3 DNA sequence: TGTGCCAGCTCACCACGGACTAGCGGGGGGGCACTCTATGAGCAGTTCTTC. Translation gives CASSPRTSGGALYEQFF.

Only a few counts were recorded for this clonotype. V gene TRBV6-1 combines with J gene TRBJ2-4; D is perhaps TRBD1 (5 bases). The CDR3 runs 14 residues. V was shortened by 7 bases and J by 12 bases, with 22 bases between the two germline ends. The germline gives CDR1 MNHNS, CDR2 SASEGT. CDR3 nucleotides: TGTGCCAGCAACCTCGACAGTTACAGATTTACTCAGTACTTC. It encodes CASNLDSYRFTQYF.

V is TRBV5-1 and J is TRBJ1-1; D call uncertain. Trimming shortened V by 5 bases and J by 6 bases, and 17 bases separated the two germline ends. This CDR3 comprises 14 residues. The germline V gene has CDR1 SGHRS and CDR2 YFSETQ. In DNA form, the CDR3 reads TGCGCCAGCAGGTTGACTGGGAACGAAGCTGAAGCTTTCTTT. Encoded protein: CASRLTGNEAEAFF.

This clonotype turned up a few times. This chain connects TRBV25-1 to TRBJ1-2; tentatively, D is TRBD1 (6 bases). Germline CDR1 is MGHDK and CDR2 is SYGVNS. This CDR3 is built from 13 residues. The germline V and J ends were trimmed by 10 bases and 4 bases, with 16 bases remaining between them. The CDR3 here is CATSPGQLYGYTF. CDR3 nucleotide sequence: TGTGCCACCTCCCCCGGACAGCTCTATGGCTACACCTTC.

In this sample, this clonotype turned up a few times. The CDR3 DNA reads TGCAGCGTCTACCCCAATGGACAGGATGGCTACACCTTC. It encodes CSVYPNGQDGYTF. This chain uses TRBV29-1 with TRBJ1-2; 7 bases are a match to TRBD1. Trimming took 6 bases from V and 6 from J; bases not matched to a gene: 10. CDR1 and CDR2 from the germline V gene are SQVTM and ANQGSEA. The CDR3 has 13 residues.